This TCR beta chain was recovered during a study of shared clonotypes between healthy human individuals (TCRdb year 2020). As for the study more broadly: The cohort comprised a couple of women and three men aged 18 to 49 years. For each donor, CD4 naive and CD4 memory were each given three plates, CD8 naive was given two plates, and CD8 memory was given one plate. The study deeply sequenced blood TCR repertoires of about 5 healthy adults to estimate repertoire size and the extent of clonotype sharing between individuals. Different laboratories and diverse techniques were used to prepare libraries and sequence TCR repertoires, to increase sequencing depth and limit assay-specific biases. Per donor, leukapheresis produced somewhere between about 0.9 and 10 billion PBMCs.

What the research found in general, with its limitations: Pairwise subsampling led to the expectation that sequencing depth would affect the degree of clonotype sharing among donors. Only blood was sampled, and tissue TCR repertoires likely differ from those in blood. Compared with non-shared clonotypes, clonotypes shared by all four sorted-subset donors had higher generation probabilities. Sharing across several donors was observed for about 5% of naive CD4, less than 4% of naive CD8, 2% to 2.5% of memory CD4, and 0.4% of memory CD8 clonotypes. Even with the large sequencing depth, rarefaction of the sorted-subset datasets indicated that sequencing was incomplete. Larger estimated clonotype richness was generally found for naive subsets than for memory subsets. The genetic and exposure-history diversity represented was limited by the small number of donors.

CD8 naive samples were CD45RO-negative cells positively selected for CCR7, giving a CD45RA+CCR7+ population that excluded TemRA cells. Donors were healthy HIV-negative adults with no recently reported acute infections or vaccinations. Every donor was a Caucasian adult living in Nashville, Tennessee, USA. After blood collection by leukapheresis, PBMCs were isolated using Ficoll-Histopaque density gradient centrifugation and then cryopreserved in the vapor phase of liquid nitrogen. Analytical flow cytometry was used to check the purity and quantity of each magnetically sorted T cell population. From each sorted fraction, genomic DNA was isolated and quantified by UV absorbance on a Nanodrop 2000c. Using the deep immunoSEQ assay, multiplex PCR amplified TCR CDR3 regions from genomic DNA. Genomic DNA extracted from each cell subset was distributed evenly over all wells of several immunoSEQ 96-well plates, and each plate served as one replicate. For sorted subsets, around 0.2 ug of genomic DNA, equivalent to 30,000 or so T cell genomes, went into each replicate PCR. Purified libraries were measured with a Qubit 3.0 fluorometer, size-checked on a Bioanalyzer 2100, and measured again with the KAPA Library Quantification kit. A separate single-read 150-cycle Illumina NextSeq 550 flow cell was used to sequence each immunoSEQ 96-well plate. The original methods were these. The immunoSEQ output contained only junctional sequences without quality scores, so filtering could not match that applied to full-length reads. To assign V/J genes and CDR3, sequences were annotated against IMGT germline references using PyIR, a Python wrapper for IgBLAST v1.9. Reads were filtered out if the reads had weak V/J assignments (E-value above 1e-6), no CDR3, stop codons, out-of-frame junctions, or ambiguous translated residues. V3J clonotypes were defined as sequences sharing the same inferred V gene, J gene, and CDR3 amino acid sequence. The percentage overlap between two repertoires was calculated by dividing the number of shared unique clonotypes by the size of the smaller repertoire. Repertoire richness was assessed with RTK rarefaction, the Chao1 estimator, and Recon v2.1 estimates of unobserved clonotypes. Generation probabilities for all TCRbeta clonotypes obtained by the gDNA method from several donors were computed using OLGA. Held by TCRdb, this immuneACCESS table contains in-frame sequences only and omits some clones. Under half of the omission traces to an unresolved V gene where checked; the cause of the rest is unknown. The V and J calls and clone size come from that table; D and trimming were worked out from the DNA. In this sample the table shows hundreds of thousands of clones, 96% of which occur a single time. The ten largest clones add up to roughly 0.23% of the sample.

Regarding this clone: The target of this receptor is not known. Base qualities are missing; no much larger clone stands one base away.

The cysteine opens and the phenylalanine closes a CDR3 of 16 amino acids. Just CDR3 DNA is preserved here, 48 bases in frame from base 1. Clipping removes 5 bases from V and 2 bases from J, with 6 as the unmatched junction base count. CDR1 and CDR2 were assigned from the germline V gene (reference sequence) as SEHNR and FQNEAQ. The source material was naive CD8+ T cells sorted from blood. Taken with the paper, the label for cell subset or site translates to: CD45RA+CCR7+. The receptor was derived from a man under 40 in good health. The rearranged chain carries TRBV7-9 and TRBJ2-1; TRBD1 fits 10 bases in the junction. The DNA is as follows: TGTGCCAGCAGCAACCGGGACAGGGGTACCTACAATGAGCAGTTCTTC. Its translation reads: CASSNRDRGTYNEQFF.